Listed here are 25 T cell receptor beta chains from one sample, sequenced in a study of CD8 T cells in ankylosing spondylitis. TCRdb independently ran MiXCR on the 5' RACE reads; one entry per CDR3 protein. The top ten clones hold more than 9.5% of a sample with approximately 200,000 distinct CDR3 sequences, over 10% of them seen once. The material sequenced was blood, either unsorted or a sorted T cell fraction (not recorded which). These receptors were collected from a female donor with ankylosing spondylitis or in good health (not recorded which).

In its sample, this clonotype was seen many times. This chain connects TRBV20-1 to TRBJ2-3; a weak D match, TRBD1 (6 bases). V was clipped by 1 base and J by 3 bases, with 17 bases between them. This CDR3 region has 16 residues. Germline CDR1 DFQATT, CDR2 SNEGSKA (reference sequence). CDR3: CSARGLQGLETDTQYF. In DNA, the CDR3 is TGCAGTGCTAGAGGTCTACAGGGTTTAGAAACAGATACGCAGTATTTT.

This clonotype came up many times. Here the CDR3 DNA reads TGTGCCAGCAGCCCGGGGACAGCGGTGAAAACTAATGAAAAACTGTTTTTT. As protein: CASSPGTAVKTNEKLFF. The gene calls are TRBV7-6 and TRBJ1-4; 7 nucleotides match TRBD1. The germline CDR1 and CDR2 sequences are SGHVS and FNYEAQ. The CDR3 is made up of 17 amino acids. The V segment lost 5 bases and the J segment 1 base; nucleotides outside the gene matches: 10.

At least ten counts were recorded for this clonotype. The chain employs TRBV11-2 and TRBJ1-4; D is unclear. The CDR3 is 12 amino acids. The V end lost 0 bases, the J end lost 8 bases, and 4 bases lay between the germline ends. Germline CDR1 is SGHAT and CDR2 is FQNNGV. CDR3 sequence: CASSLDQEKLFF. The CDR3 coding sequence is TGTGCCAGCAGCTTAGATCAAGAAAAACTGTTTTTT. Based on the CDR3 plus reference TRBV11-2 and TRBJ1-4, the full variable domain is EAGVAQSPRYKIIEKRQSVAFWCNPISGHATLYWYQQILGQGPKLLIQFQNNGVVDDSQLPKDRFSAERLKGVDSTLKIQPAKLEDSAVYLCASSLDQEKLFFGSGTQLSVL.

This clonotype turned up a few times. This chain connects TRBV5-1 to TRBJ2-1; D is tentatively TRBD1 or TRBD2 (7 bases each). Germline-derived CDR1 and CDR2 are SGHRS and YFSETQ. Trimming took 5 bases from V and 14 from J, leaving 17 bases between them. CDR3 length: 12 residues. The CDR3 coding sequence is TGCGCCAGCAGATCAGACAGGGCGGGAGAGTTCTTC. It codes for CASRSDRAGEFF.

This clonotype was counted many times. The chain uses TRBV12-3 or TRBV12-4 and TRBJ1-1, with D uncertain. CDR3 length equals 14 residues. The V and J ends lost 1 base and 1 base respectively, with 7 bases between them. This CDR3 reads CASSLGNGNTEAFF. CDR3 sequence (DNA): TGTGCCAGCAGTTTAGGGAATGGGAACACTGAAGCTTTCTTT.

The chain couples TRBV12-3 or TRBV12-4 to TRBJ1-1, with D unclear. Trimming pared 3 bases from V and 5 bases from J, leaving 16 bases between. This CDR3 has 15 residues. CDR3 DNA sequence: TGTGCCAGCAGTTTTGTCGAGGGAGGTGGAACTGAAGCTTTCTTT. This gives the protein CASSFVEGGGTEAFF.

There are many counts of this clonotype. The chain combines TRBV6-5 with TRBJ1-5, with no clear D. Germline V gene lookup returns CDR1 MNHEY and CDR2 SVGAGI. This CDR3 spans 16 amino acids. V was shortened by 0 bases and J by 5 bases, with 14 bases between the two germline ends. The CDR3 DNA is TGTGCCAGCAGTTACTCGACTGGGGAGGCCTATCAGCCCCAGCATTTT. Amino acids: CASSYSTGEAYQPQHF.

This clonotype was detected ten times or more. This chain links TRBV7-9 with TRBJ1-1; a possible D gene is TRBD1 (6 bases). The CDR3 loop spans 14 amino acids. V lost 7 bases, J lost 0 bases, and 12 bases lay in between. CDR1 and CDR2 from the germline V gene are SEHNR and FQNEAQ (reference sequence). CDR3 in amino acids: CASNTGGMNTEAFF. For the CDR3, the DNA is TGTGCCAGCAACACCGGGGGCATGAACACTGAAGCTTTCTTT.

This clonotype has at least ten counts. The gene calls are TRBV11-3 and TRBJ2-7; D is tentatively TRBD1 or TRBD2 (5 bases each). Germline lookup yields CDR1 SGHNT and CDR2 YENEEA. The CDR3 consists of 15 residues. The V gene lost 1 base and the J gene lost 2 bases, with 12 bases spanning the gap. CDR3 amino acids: CASSLVGVSTYEQYF. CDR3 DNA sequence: TGTGCCAGCAGCTTAGTGGGGGTCAGCACCTACGAGCAGTACTTC.

The CDR3 region is CASSPNPRSDTQYF. Written as DNA, the CDR3 is TGTGCCAGCTCACCAAATCCTAGATCAGATACGCAGTATTTT. V usage is TRBV18 and J usage is TRBJ2-3; no clear D gene. Trimming shortened V by 2 bases and J by 4 bases, and 10 bases separated the two germline ends. Germline loops: CDR1 KGHSH, CDR2 LQKENI. The CDR3 covers 14 residues. The full variable domain, completed using reference TRBV18 and TRBJ2-3, is NAGVMQNPRHLVRRRGQEARLRCSPMKGHSHVYWYRQLPEEGLKFMVYLQKENIIDESGMPKERFSAEFPKEGPSILRIQQVVRGDSAAYFCASSPNPRSDTQYFGPGTRLTVL.

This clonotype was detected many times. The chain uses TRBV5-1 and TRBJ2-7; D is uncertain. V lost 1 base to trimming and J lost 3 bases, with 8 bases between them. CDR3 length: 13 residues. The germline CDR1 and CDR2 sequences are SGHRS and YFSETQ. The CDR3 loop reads CASSLSQYYEQYF. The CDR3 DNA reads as TGCGCCAGCAGCTTGAGTCAGTACTACGAGCAGTACTTC.

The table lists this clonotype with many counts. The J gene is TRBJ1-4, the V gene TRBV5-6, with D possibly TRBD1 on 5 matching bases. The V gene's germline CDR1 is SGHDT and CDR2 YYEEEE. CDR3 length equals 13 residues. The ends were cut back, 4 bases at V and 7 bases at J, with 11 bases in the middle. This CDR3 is CASSLVGAEKLFF. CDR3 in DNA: TGTGCCAGCAGCCTCGTCGGGGCTGAAAAACTGTTTTTT.

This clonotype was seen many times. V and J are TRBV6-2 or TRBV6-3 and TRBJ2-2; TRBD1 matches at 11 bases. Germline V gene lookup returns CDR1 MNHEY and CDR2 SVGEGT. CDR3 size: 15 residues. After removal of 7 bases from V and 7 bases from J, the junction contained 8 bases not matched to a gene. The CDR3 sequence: CASKNPGQGVGELFF. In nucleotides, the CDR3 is TGTGCCAGCAAGAACCCGGGACAGGGGGTCGGGGAGCTGTTTTTT.

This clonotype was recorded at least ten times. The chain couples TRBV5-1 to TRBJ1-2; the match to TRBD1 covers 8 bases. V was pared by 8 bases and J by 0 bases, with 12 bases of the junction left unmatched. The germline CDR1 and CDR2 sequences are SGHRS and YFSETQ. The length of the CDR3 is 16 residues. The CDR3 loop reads CASNAQPGQANYGYTF. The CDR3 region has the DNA TGCGCCAGTAACGCCCAACCGGGACAGGCTAACTATGGCTACACCTTC. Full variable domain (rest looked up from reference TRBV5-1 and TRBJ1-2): KAGVTQTPRYLIKTRGQQVTLSCSPISGHRSVSWYQQTPGQGLQFLFEYFSETQRNKGNFPGRFSGRQFSNSRSEMNVSTLELGDSALYLCASNAQPGQANYGYTFGSGTRLTVV.

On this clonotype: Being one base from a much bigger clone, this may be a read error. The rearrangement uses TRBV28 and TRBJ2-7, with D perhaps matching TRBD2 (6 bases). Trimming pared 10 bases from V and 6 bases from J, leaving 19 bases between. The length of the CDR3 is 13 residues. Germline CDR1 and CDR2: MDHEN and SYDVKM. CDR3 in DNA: TGTGCCACCTTAGCCGAGACTAGTCGCGAGCAGTACTTC. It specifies CATLAETSREQYF.

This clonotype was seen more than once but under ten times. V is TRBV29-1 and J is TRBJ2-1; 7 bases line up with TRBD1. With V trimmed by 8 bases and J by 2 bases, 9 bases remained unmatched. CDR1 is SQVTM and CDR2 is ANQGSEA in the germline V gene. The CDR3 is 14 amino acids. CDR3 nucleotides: TGCAGCATCCAGGGGCAGGGGGCCTACAATGAGCAGTTCTTC. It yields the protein CSIQGQGAYNEQFF.

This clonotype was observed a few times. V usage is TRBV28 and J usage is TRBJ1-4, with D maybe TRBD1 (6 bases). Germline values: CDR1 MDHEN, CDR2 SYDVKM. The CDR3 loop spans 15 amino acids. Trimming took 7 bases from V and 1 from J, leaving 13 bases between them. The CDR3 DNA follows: TGTGCCAGCAAATCGAGGGGGGGAACTAATGAAAAACTGTTTTTT. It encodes CASKSRGGTNEKLFF.

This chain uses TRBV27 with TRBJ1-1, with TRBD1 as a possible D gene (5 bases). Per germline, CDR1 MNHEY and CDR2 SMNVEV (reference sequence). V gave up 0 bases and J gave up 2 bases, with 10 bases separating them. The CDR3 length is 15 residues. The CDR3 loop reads CASSLSGQVNTEAFF. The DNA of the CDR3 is TGTGCCAGCAGTTTATCGGGGCAGGTCAACACTGAAGCTTTCTTT.

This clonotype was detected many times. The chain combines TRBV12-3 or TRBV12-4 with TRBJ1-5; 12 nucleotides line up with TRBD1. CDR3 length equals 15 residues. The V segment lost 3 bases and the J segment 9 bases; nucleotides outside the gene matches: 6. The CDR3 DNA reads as TGTGCCAGCAGTTTGGGGGACAGGGGGCTGAGGCCCCAGCATTTT. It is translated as CASSLGDRGLRPQHF.

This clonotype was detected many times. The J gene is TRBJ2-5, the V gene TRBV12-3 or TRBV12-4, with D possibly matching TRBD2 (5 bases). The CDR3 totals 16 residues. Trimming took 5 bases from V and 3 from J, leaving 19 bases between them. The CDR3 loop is CASSPGGLGAEETQYF. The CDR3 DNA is TGTGCCAGCAGTCCGGGTGGGCTGGGAGCGGAAGAGACCCAGTACTTC.

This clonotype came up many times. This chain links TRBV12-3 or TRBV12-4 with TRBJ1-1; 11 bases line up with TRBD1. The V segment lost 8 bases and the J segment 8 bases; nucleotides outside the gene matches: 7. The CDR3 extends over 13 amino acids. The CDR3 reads CASRDRGFREAFF. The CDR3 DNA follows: TGTGCCAGCCGGGACAGGGGGTTTAGAGAAGCTTTCTTT.

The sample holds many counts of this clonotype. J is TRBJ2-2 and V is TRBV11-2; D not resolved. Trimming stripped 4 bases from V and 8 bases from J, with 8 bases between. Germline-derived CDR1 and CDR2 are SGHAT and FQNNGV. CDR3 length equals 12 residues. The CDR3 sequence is CASSSLIGELFF. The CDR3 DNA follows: TGTGCCAGCAGCTCCCTGATTGGGGAGCTGTTTTTT.

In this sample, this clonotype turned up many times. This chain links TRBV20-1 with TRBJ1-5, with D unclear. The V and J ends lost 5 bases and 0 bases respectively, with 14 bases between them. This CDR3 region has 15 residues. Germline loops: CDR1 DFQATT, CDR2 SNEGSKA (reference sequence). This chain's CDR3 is CSALGLTYSNQPQHF. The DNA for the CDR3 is TGCAGTGCTCTCGGCCTAACTTATAGCAATCAGCCCCAGCATTTT.

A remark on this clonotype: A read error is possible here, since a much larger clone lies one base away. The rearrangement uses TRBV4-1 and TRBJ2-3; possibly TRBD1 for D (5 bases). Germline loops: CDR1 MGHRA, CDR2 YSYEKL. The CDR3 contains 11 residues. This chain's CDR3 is CPSRESDTQYF. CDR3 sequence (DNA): TGCCCCAGCAGGGAATCAGATACGCAGTATTTT.

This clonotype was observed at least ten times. The CDR3: CASGSVDTEAFF. For the CDR3, the DNA is TGTGCCAGCGGGTCAGTGGACACTGAAGCTTTCTTT. The rearrangement joins TRBV27 to TRBJ1-1; D ambiguous. Germline V CDR1 and CDR2: MNHEY, SMNVEV (reference sequence). This CDR3 has 12 amino acids. V gave up 8 bases and J gave up 3 bases, with 10 bases separating them.